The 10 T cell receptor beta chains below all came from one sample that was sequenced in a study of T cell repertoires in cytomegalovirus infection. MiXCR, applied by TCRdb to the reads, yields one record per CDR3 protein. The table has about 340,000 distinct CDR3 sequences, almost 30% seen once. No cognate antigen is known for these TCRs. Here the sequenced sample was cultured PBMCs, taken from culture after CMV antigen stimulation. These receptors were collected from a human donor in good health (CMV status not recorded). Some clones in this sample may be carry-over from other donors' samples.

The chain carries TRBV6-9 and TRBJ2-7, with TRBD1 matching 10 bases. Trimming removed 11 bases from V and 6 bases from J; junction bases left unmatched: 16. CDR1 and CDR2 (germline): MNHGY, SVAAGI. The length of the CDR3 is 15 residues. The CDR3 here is CAGESSGQGYCEQYF. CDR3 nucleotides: TGTGCCGGGGAGTCATCGGGACAGGGGTATTGCGAGCAGTACTTC.

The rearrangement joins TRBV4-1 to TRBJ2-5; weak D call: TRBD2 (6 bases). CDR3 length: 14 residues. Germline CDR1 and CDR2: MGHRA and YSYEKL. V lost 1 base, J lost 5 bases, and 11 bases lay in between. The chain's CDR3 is CASSQAGVGETQYF. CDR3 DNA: TGCGCCAGCAGCCAAGCGGGGGTAGGCGAGACCCAGTACTTC.

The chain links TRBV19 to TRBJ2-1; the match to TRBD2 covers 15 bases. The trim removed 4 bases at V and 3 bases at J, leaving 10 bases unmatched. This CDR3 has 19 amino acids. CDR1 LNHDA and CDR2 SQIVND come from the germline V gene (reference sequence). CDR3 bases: TGTGCCAGTAGTAGATATCGGACTAGCGGGAGGGTAAGCTACAATGAGCAGTTCTTC. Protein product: CASSRYRTSGRVSYNEQFF.

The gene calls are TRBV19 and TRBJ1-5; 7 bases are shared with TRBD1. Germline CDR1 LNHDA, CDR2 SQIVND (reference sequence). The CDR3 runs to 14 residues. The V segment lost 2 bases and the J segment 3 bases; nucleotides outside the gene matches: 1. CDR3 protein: CASSITGDNQPQHF. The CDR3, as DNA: TGTGCCAGTAGTATAACAGGGGACAATCAGCCCCAGCATTTT.

CDR3 DNA sequence: TGTGCCAGCAGCCCGACTTCGAGGGTTGAGACTGAAGCTTTCTTT. Translating it yields CASSPTSRVETEAFF. The chain uses TRBV7-6 and TRBJ1-1; D gene unclear. Per germline, CDR1 SGHVS and CDR2 FNYEAQ. Trimming removed 5 bases from V and 5 bases from J, with 18 bases in between. The CDR3 is 15 residues long.

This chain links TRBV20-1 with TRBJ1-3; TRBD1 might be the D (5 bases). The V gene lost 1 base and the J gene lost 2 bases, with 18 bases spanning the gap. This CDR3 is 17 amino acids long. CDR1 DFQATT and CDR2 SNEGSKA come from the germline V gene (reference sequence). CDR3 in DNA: TGCAGTGCTAGAGCGGGGCAGGGATCTAGGGCTGGAAACACCATATATTTT. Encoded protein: CSARAGQGSRAGNTIYF.

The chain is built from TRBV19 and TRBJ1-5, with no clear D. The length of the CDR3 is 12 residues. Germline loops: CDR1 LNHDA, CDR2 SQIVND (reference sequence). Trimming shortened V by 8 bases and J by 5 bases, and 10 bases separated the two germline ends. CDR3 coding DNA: TGTGCCAGTGGGAATTTATATCAGCCCCAGCATTTT. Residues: CASGNLYQPQHF.

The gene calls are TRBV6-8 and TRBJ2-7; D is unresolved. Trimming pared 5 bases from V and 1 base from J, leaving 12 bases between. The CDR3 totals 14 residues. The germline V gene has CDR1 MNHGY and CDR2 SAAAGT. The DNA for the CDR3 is TGTGCCAGCAGTCGTCAGGTACCGTCCTACGAGCAGTACTTC. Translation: CASSRQVPSYEQYF.

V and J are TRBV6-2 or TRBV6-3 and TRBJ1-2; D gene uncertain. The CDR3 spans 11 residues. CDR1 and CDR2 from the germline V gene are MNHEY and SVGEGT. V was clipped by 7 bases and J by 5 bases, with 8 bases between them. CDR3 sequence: CASNDGYGYTF. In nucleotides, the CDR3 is TGTGCCAGCAATGACGGTTATGGCTACACCTTC.

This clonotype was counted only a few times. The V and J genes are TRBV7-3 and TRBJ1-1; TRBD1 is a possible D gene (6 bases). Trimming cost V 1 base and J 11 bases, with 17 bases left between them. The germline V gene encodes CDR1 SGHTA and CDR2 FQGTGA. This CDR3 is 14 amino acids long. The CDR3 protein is CASSLKAGEVAAFF. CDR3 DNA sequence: TGTGCCAGCAGCTTAAAGGCAGGGGAGGTCGCTGCTTTCTTT.